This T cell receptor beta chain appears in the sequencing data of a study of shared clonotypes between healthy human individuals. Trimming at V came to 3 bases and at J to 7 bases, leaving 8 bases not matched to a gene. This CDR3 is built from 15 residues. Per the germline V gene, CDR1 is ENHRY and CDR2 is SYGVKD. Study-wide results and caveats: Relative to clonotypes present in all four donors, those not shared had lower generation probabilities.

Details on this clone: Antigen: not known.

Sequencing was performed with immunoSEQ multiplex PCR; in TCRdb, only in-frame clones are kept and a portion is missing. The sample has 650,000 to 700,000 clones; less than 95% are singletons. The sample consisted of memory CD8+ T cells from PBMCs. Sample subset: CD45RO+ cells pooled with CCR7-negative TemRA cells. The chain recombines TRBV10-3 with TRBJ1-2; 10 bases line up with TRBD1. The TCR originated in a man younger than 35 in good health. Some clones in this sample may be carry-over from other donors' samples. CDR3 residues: CAISDSGTGVAGYTF. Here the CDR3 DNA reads TGTGCCATCAGTGATTCCGGGACAGGGGTCGCTGGCTACACCTTC.